This TCR beta chain was sequenced for a study of cytomegalovirus exposure and HLA in healthy donors. Study findings and constraints: What TCR beta sequences reportedly achieved was accurate prediction of HLA-A and HLA-B alleles in most subjects. Researchers reported from a later analysis that most CMV-associated TCR beta chains appeared HLA-restricted.

In regard to this clone: Antigen specificity is unknown.

The study ran its PCR with 60 Vbeta and 13 Jbeta primers. Under the authors' procedure: Later, an analysis found 75 million to 100 million unique TCR beta chains, and 8.5 million to 12 million of these were shared. Produced via immunoSEQ multiplex PCR; TCRdb's table is partial and in-frame only. D and trimming were read from the DNA, whereas the V and J calls and clone size are those reported in that table. Of 180,000 or so clones in the sample, around 80% are singletons; the top ten hold about 4%. Germline V gene lookup returns CDR1 SNHLY and CDR2 FYNNEI. CDR3 length: 15 residues. V was shortened by 5 bases and J by 8 bases, with 21 bases between the two germline ends.

Input material: PBMCs. This TCR was sampled from a woman aged 55-70 years in good health and CMV-seropositive. The chain combines TRBV2 with TRBJ1-2; D is perhaps TRBD1 (6 bases). The CDR3 sequence: CASSLQGPLPEGYTF. The CDR3 DNA sequence: TGTGCCAGCAGTCTCCAGGGGCCCCTGCCGGAAGGCTACACCTTC.